This T cell receptor (beta chain) was identified during a study of OX40 agonist ivuxolimab in advanced cancers. Study-wide background: Two cutaneous melanoma patients and one hepatocellular carcinoma patient, three in all, had partial responses.

Some clones are missing from TCRdb's copy, which holds only in-frame ones; the method was immunoSEQ multiplex PCR. The sample comprises around 69,000 clones, about 87% of which are singletons, and under 3% rests with the top ten. This CDR3 has 16 amino acids. The V gene lost 4 bases and the J gene lost 3 bases, with 15 bases spanning the gap. Germline CDR1 and CDR2: KGHSH and LQKENI. Remarks on this clone: Its specificity is not known.

General study findings and limits: In the 0.1 to 3.0 mg/kg range, CD4+ and CD8+ blood T cells had expanded clonally by week 6. Antigens targeted by the expanded peripheral T cells were not determined.

The chain is built from TRBV18 and TRBJ2-2; possible D gene TRBD2, 6 bases. The sample was CD4+ or CD8+ T cells sorted from blood, taken in a trial of the OX40 agonist ivuxolimab. The receptor was derived from an adult with an advanced solid tumor such as melanoma, head and neck, liver or kidney cancer. CDR3 region: CASSRFRGTDTGELFF. The CDR3 nucleotides are TGTGCCAGCTCACGATTCCGGGGGACGGACACCGGGGAGCTGTTTTTT.